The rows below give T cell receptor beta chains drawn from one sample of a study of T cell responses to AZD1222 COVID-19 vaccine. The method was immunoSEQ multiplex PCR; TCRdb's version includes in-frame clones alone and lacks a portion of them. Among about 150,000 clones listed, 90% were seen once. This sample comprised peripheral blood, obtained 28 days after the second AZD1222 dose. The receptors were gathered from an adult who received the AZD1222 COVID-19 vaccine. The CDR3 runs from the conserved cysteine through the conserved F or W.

CDR3aa: CASSVGGTTTGELFF; v_gene: TRBV9; j_gene: TRBJ2-2
CDR3aa: CASSELGRRQDGYTF; v_gene: TRBV6-1; j_gene: TRBJ1-2
CDR3aa: CASYRTGGTEAFF; v_gene: TRBV7-9; j_gene: TRBJ1-1
CDR3aa: CASSLSRQHYEQYF; v_gene: TRBV7-8; j_gene: TRBJ2-7
CDR3aa: CASSLEGGAGEQYF; v_gene: TRBV5-1; j_gene: TRBJ2-7
CDR3aa: CASSGIAGGPGEQYF; v_gene: TRBV5-1; j_gene: TRBJ2-7
CDR3aa: CASSVGGDGNTIYF; v_gene: TRBV9; j_gene: TRBJ1-3
CDR3aa: CASSETGAGEAFF; v_gene: TRBV6-1; j_gene: TRBJ1-1
CDR3aa: CASSLSLNTEAFF; v_gene: TRBV7-2; j_gene: TRBJ1-1
CDR3aa: CASSLAIPGGYTF; v_gene: TRBV7-2; j_gene: TRBJ1-2
CDR3aa: CASSNLVHSPLHF; v_gene: TRBV27; j_gene: TRBJ1-6
CDR3aa: CSVLGTASSGNTIYF; v_gene: TRBV29-1; j_gene: TRBJ1-3
CDR3aa: CASSQGLSATSYEQYF; v_gene: TRBV4-1; j_gene: TRBJ2-7
CDR3aa: CSASGTGTPNTEAFF; v_gene: TRBV20-1; j_gene: TRBJ1-1
CDR3aa: CSGWTSDTQYF; v_gene: TRBV29-1; j_gene: TRBJ2-3
CDR3aa: CASSFNTDTQYF; v_gene: TRBV12-3/TRBV12-4; j_gene: TRBJ2-3
CDR3aa: CASSLAPGQHTEAFF; v_gene: TRBV5-1; j_gene: TRBJ1-1
CDR3aa: CASSPYWPGHSNQPQHF; v_gene: TRBV28; j_gene: TRBJ1-5
CDR3aa: CASSLSPSGDTYEQYF; v_gene: TRBV5-6; j_gene: TRBJ2-7
CDR3aa: CASSLSDSAKNIQYF; v_gene: TRBV7-9; j_gene: TRBJ2-4
CDR3aa: CASSIYTGGSPLHF; v_gene: TRBV11-1; j_gene: TRBJ1-6
CDR3aa: CASRLMGLNTEAFF; v_gene: TRBV19; j_gene: TRBJ1-1
CDR3aa: CASSLVGGAQYF; v_gene: TRBV27; j_gene: TRBJ2-3
CDR3aa: CATSDLSEISSYYEQYF; v_gene: TRBV24-1; j_gene: TRBJ2-7
CDR3aa: CATRRDNQPQHF; v_gene: TRBV19; j_gene: TRBJ1-5
CDR3aa: CASSGGLAGSRTDTQYF; v_gene: TRBV5-1; j_gene: TRBJ2-3
CDR3aa: CASSLEGRTYEQYF; v_gene: TRBV7-8; j_gene: TRBJ2-7
CDR3aa: CATSTPGNQPQHF; v_gene: TRBV15; j_gene: TRBJ1-5
CDR3aa: CASSSPVGGNTEAFF; v_gene: TRBV13; j_gene: TRBJ1-1
CDR3aa: CASSLAGPRNTEAFF; v_gene: TRBV7-8; j_gene: TRBJ1-1
CDR3aa: CASSLQGKPLHF; v_gene: TRBV12-3/TRBV12-4; j_gene: TRBJ1-6
CDR3aa: CAWSSGTSGSSTGANVLTF; v_gene: TRBV30; j_gene: TRBJ2-6
CDR3aa: CSVIILAGAHTGELFF; v_gene: TRBV29-1; j_gene: TRBJ2-2
CDR3aa: CASSSFRDRLFRGGSPLHF; v_gene: TRBV27; j_gene: TRBJ1-6
CDR3aa: CASSIRASGVNTEAFF; v_gene: TRBV19; j_gene: TRBJ1-1
CDR3aa: CASRGGAWAFF; v_gene: TRBV27; j_gene: TRBJ1-1
CDR3aa: CASSYSRREAFF; v_gene: TRBV6-2/TRBV6-3; j_gene: TRBJ1-1
CDR3aa: CASSLEGGFSQPQHF; v_gene: TRBV5-8; j_gene: TRBJ1-5
CDR3aa: CASSHTTGLNTEAFF; v_gene: TRBV7-6; j_gene: TRBJ1-1
CDR3aa: CASSDRVGGAGINEQFF; v_gene: TRBV6-4; j_gene: TRBJ2-1
CDR3aa: CASSPVVQGVNTIYF; v_gene: TRBV18; j_gene: TRBJ1-3
CDR3aa: CASTAGGVGSPLHF; v_gene: TRBV9; j_gene: TRBJ1-6
CDR3aa: CASSLAPGARYEQYF; v_gene: TRBV5-1; j_gene: TRBJ2-7
CDR3aa: CSVLTGTSGRASKNIQYF; v_gene: TRBV29-1; j_gene: TRBJ2-4
CDR3aa: CASSPGGAIRETQYF; v_gene: TRBV19; j_gene: TRBJ2-5
CDR3aa: CATSDGTYYEQYF; v_gene: TRBV24-1; j_gene: TRBJ2-7
CDR3aa: CSVVWGEAFF; v_gene: TRBV29-1; j_gene: TRBJ1-1
CDR3aa: CASSYSGRGDTEAFF; v_gene: TRBV5-1; j_gene: TRBJ1-1
CDR3aa: CASSQLAGSTNEKLFF; v_gene: TRBV4-2; j_gene: TRBJ1-4
CDR3aa: CAIRGAATYEQYF; v_gene: TRBV6-5; j_gene: TRBJ2-7
CDR3aa: CASRLAGSETQYF; v_gene: TRBV18; j_gene: TRBJ2-5
CDR3aa: CASSLSQQGKQYF; v_gene: TRBV12-3/TRBV12-4; j_gene: TRBJ2-7
CDR3aa: CASSFRDNHGYTF; v_gene: TRBV12-3/TRBV12-4; j_gene: TRBJ1-2
CDR3aa: CASSVEEFYGYTF; v_gene: TRBV2; j_gene: TRBJ1-2
CDR3aa: CASSDETLSILGYNEQFF; v_gene: TRBV2; j_gene: TRBJ2-1
CDR3aa: CAIRPGPGSNQPQHF; v_gene: TRBV10-3; j_gene: TRBJ1-5
CDR3aa: CSASTPRANEQFF; v_gene: TRBV20-1; j_gene: TRBJ2-1